This TCR beta chain was documented in a study of identical twins. Study-wide results and caveats: For monozygotic twins, models underestimated out-of-frame TCR alpha sharing.

For this clonotype: Its antigen is currently unknown.

Template switching introduced a universal primer site, and the cDNA bore unique molecular identifiers. TCRdb independently ran MiXCR on the 5' RACE reads; one entry per CDR3 protein. The data contain hundreds of thousands of distinct CDR3 sequences, roughly 26% of them singletons. The germline V gene encodes CDR1 GTSNPN and CDR2 SVGIG (reference sequence). V trimming: 2 bases; J trimming: 1 base; junction bases outside the gene matches: 10. The length of the CDR3 is 16 residues. These same data were also listed under a study on T cells expressing NK-cell markers. That work adds: The study drew TCR beta repertoires from sorted CD3+CD56+NKG2C+, CD3+CD56+NKG2C- and CD3+CD56-NKG2C+ T cells. Alpha-beta TCR T cells were the sole sorting target in several experiments, owing to an anti-gamma-delta TCR antibody.

The sequence was obtained from a woman aged 18-29 years in good health. Sequenced: CD4+ T cells sorted from blood. The V gene is TRBV30, the J gene TRBJ1-2; TRBD1 matches at 7 bases. The CDR3 DNA sequence: TGTGCCTGGAGTCGGACAGGCCGAGTCCTTAACTATGGCTACACCTTC. Translating gives CAWSRTGRVLNYGYTF.